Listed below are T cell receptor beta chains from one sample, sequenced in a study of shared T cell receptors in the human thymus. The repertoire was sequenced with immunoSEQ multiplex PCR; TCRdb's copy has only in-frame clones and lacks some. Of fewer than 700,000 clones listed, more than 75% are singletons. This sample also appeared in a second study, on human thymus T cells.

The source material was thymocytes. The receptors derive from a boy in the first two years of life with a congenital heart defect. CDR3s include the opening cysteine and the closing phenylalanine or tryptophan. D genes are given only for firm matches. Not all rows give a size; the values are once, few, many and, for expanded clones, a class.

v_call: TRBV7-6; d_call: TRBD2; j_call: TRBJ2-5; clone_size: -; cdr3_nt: TGTGCCAGCAGCACCGGACTAGCGGCTAAACAAGAGACCCAGTACTTC; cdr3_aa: CASSTGLAAKQETQYF
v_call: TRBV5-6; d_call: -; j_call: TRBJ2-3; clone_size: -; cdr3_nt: TGTGCCAGCAGCCCCGGGTCTGCTGATCATACGCAGTATTTT; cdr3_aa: CASSPGSADHTQYF
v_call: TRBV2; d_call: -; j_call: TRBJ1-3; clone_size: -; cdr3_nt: TGTGCCAGCATGGAGGGGCCGCGGGATAACACCATATATTTT; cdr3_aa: CASMEGPRDNTIYF
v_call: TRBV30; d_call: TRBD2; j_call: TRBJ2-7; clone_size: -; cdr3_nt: TGTGCCTGGAGCGTAAAGCTAGCGGGAGTCTACGAGCAGTACTTC; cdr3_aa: CAWSVKLAGVYEQYF
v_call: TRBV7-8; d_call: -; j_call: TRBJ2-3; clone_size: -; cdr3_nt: TGTGCCAGCAGCTTTCGGACAGTCCGGGTTACGCAGTATTTT; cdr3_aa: CASSFRTVRVTQYF
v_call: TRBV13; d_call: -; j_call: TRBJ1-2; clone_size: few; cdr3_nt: TGTGCCAGCAGCGAACCCGAAAAACAGGAATTCTATGGCTACACCTTC; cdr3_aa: CASSEPEKQEFYGYTF
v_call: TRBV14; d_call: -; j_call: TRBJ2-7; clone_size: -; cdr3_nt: TGTGCCAGCAGCCAAGAGGAGGGGTCCGAGCAGTACTTC; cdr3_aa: CASSQEEGSEQYF
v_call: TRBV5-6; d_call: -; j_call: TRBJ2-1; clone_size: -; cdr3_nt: TGTGCCAGCAGTCGGTGGGAGCTCGGCAATGAGCAGTTCTTC; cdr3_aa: CASSRWELGNEQFF
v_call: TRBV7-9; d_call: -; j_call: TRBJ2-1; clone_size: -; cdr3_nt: TGTGCCAGCAGCTTAAGGGGGCGGGGGCAGTTCTTC; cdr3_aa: CASSLRGRGQFF
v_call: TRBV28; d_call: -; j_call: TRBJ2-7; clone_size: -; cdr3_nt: TGTGCCACCCAGTATAACTCCTACGAGCAGTACTTC; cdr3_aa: CATQYNSYEQYF
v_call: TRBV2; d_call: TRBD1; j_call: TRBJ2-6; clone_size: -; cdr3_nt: TGTGCCAGCAGGCCGGGACAGGTAGACCCTAGCTCTGGGGCCAACGTCCTGACTTTC; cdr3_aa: CASRPGQVDPSSGANVLTF
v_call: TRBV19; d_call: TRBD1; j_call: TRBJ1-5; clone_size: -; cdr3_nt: TGTGCCAGTAGTAGAGAGCCGCCCGGGACAGGGTCAAGCTGCTATAGCAATCAGCCCCAGCATTTT; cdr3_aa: CASSREPPGTGSSCYSNQPQHF
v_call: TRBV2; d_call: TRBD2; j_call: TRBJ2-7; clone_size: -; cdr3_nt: TGTGCCAGCAGTGAATTAAGGACTAGCGACTCCTACGAGCAGTACTTC; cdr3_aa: CASSELRTSDSYEQYF
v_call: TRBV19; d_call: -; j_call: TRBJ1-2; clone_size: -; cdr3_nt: TGTGCCAGTAGCCCGACAGGTCAGGGAGGCTACACCTTC; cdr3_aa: CASSPTGQGGYTF
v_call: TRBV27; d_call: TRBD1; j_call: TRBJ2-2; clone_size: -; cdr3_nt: TGTGCCAGCAGTTCCCGGGACAGACCGAACACCGGGGAGCTGTTTTTT; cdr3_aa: CASSSRDRPNTGELFF
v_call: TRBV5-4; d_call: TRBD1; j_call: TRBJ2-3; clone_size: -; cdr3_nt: TGTGCCAGCAGCGTGTGGGCGGGGGACAGGGGTACCACAGATACGCAGTATTTT; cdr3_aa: CASSVWAGDRGTTDTQYF
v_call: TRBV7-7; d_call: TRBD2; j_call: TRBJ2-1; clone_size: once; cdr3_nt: TGTGCTAGCAGCTTTGGGGGACTAGCGGAGGCCAATGAGCAGTTCTTC; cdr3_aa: CASSFGGLAEANEQFF
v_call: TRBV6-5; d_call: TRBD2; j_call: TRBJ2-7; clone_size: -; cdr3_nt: TGTGCCAGCAGTTTTCGGACTAGCGGGCACTACGAGCAGTACTTC; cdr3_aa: CASSFRTSGHYEQYF
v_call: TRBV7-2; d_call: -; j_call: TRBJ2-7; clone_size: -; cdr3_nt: TGTGCCAGCAGCTTAGGTTGGGAGTGGTGGCGGGCCCCCTACGAGCAGTACTTC; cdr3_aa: CASSLGWEWWRAPYEQYF
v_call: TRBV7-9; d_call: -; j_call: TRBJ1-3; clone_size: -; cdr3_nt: TGTGCCAGCAGCCCACGGACTGAGTCGGGGAACACCATATATTTT; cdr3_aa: CASSPRTESGNTIYF
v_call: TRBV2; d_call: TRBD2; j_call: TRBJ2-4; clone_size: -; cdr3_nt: TGTGCCAGCAGTGAAAGGGGACTAGCCATAAACATTCAGTACTTC; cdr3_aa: CASSERGLAINIQYF
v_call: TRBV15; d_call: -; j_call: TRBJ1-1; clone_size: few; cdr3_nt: TGTGCCACCAGCAATGCGGGCATGAACACTGAAGCTTTCTTT; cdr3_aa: CATSNAGMNTEAFF
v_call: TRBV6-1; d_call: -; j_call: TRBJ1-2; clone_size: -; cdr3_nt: TGTGCCAGCAGTGTACAGGGCACGGTGGATGGCTACACCTTC; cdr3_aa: CASSVQGTVDGYTF
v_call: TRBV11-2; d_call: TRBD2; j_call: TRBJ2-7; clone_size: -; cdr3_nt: TGTGCCAGCAGCCTATTATACACTAGCGGGCCCTACGAGCAGTACTTC; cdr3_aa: CASSLLYTSGPYEQYF
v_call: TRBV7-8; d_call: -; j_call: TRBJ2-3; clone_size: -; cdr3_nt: TGTGCCAGCAGTATATCAGATACGCAGTATTTT; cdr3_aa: CASSISDTQYF
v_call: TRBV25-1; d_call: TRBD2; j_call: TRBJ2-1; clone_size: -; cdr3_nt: TGTGCCAGCAGTTGCGGTCGACTAGCGGATAACAATGAGCAGTTCTTC; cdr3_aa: CASSCGRLADNNEQFF
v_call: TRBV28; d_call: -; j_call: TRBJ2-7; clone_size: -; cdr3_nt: TGTGCCAGCAGTCCTCTGGGGCGCCGCTCCTACGAGCAGTACTTC; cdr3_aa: CASSPLGRRSYEQYF
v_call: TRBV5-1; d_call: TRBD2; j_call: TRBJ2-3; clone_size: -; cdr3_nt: TGCGCCAGCAGCTTGGATTCGCGGGAGGGGACAGATACGCAGTATTTT; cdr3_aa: CASSLDSREGTDTQYF
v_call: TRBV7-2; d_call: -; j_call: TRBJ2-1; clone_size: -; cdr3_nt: TGTGCCAGCAGCTTAGCATATTACCGGGGGGAGCAGTTCTTC; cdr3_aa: CASSLAYYRGEQFF
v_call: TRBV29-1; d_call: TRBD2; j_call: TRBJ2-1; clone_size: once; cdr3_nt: TGCAGCGCTGGAGGACTAGTCGACTACAATGAGCAGTTCTTC; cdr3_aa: CSAGGLVDYNEQFF
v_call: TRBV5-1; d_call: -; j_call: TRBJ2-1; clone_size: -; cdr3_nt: TGCGCCAGCAGCTTGGCCAGCGGCAGACTGACCTACAATGAGCAGTTCTTC; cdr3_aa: CASSLASGRLTYNEQFF
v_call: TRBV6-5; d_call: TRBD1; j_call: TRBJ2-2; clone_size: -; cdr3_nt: TGTGCCGCCAAACAGGGGCGCGACACCGGGGAGCTGTTTTTT; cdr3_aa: CAAKQGRDTGELFF
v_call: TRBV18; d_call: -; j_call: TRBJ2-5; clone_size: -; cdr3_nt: TGTGCCAGCTCACCACCGGTTAGGGGTTCCCAAGAGACCCAGTACTTC; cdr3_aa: CASSPPVRGSQETQYF
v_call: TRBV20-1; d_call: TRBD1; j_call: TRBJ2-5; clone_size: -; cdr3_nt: TGCAGTGCTACAGGGGGAGAGACCCAGTACTTC; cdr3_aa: CSATGGETQYF
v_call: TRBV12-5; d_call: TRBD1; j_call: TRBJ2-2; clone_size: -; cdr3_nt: TGTGCTAGTGGTACACTCGGACAGGCGAACACCGGGGAGCTGTTTTTT; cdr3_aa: CASGTLGQANTGELFF
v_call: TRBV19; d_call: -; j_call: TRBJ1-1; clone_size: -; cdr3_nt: TGTGCCAGTAGTATCGGGGGGAGAATAAACACTGAAGCTTTCTTT; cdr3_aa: CASSIGGRINTEAFF
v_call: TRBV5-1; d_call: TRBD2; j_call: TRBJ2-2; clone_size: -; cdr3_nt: TGCGCCAGCAGCAAGGGACTAGCGGGAGGTCCCGGGGAGCTGTTTTTT; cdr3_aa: CASSKGLAGGPGELFF
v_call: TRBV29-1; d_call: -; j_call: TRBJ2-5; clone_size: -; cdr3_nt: TGCAGCGTTGACCGACAGGTTACGGAGACCCAGTACTTC; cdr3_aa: CSVDRQVTETQYF
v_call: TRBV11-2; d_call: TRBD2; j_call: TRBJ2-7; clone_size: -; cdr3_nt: TGTGCCAGCAGCTTAGTTGGCGGGAGGCGTGACGAGCAGTACTTC; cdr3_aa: CASSLVGGRRDEQYF
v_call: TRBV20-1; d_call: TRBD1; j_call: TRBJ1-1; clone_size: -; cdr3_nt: TGCAGTGCCAAGGGGACAGCTGAAGCTTTCTTT; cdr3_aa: CSAKGTAEAFF
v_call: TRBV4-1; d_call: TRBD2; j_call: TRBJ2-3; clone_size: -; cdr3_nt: TGCGCCAGCAGCCAAGAGTGGGATGTAGCGGGAGGGATCCCAGATACGCAGTATTTT; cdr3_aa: CASSQEWDVAGGIPDTQYF
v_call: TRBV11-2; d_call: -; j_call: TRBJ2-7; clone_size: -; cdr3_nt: TGTGCCAGCAGCTTAGAGGCCTCATACGAGCAGTACTTC; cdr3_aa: CASSLEASYEQYF
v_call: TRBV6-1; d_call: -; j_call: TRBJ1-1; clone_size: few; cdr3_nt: TGTGCCAGCACCTGGGAGGGGGGGGCTTCCACTGAAGCTTTCTTT; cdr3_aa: CASTWEGGASTEAFF
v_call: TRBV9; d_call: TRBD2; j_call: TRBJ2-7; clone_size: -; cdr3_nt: TGTGCCAGCAGCGTAGGTAGCGGGAGAAAGGGAGAGCAGTACTTC; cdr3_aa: CASSVGSGRKGEQYF
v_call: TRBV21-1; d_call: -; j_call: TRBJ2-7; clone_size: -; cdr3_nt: TGTGCCAGCAGCATCGGGGGGGGGCGCGACGAGCAGTACTTC; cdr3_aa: CASSIGGGRDEQYF
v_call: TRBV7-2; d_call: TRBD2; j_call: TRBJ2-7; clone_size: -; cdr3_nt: TGTGCCAGCAGCTCTGCGCCCCTGCGGGAGGGGACCTACGAGCAGTACTTC; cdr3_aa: CASSSAPLREGTYEQYF
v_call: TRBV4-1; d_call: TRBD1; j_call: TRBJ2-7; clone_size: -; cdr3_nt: TGCGCCAGCAGCCAAGATCTAAGGACAGGCCCCTACGAGCAGTACTTC; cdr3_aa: CASSQDLRTGPYEQYF
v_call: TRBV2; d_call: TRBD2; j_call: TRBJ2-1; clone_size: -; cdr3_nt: TGTGCCAGCAGGATAAGCGGGAGTCCCAATGAGCAGTTCTTC; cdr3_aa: CASRISGSPNEQFF
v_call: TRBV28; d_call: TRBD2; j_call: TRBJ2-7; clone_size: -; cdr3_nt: TGTGCCAGCAGCCCTGTCCGGGGACTAGCGGCCAGCGTGTACGAGCAGTACTTC; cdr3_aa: CASSPVRGLAASVYEQYF
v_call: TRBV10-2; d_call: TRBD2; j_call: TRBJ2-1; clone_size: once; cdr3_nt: TGCGCCAGCAGTGTTAGCGGGAGCCCCTACAATGAGCAGTTCTTC; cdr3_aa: CASSVSGSPYNEQFF
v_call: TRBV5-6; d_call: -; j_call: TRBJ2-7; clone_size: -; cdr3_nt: TGTGCCAGCAGCTTGCAGGGCACCTACGAGCAGTACTTC; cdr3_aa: CASSLQGTYEQYF